This entry features one T cell receptor beta chain sequence. The record originates from a study of blood T cells in healthy people across ages. The V end lost 1 base, the J end lost 0 bases, and 10 bases lay between the germline ends. The CDR3 loop spans 16 amino acids. Germline CDR1 and CDR2: SGHVS and FQNEAQ. For the second PCR, which ran for roughly 7 to 11 cycles, a sample-barcoded 5' primer and a J-beta primer mix were used. TCRdb ran MiXCR on the 5' RACE reads and lists one entry per CDR3 protein. Among about 600,000 distinct CDR3 sequences listed, around half were seen once. This rearrangement joins TRBV7-8 to TRBJ2-1; D is uncertain. The specimen sequenced was blood. The source of this sequence is a man at least 80 years old in good health. The CDR3 coding sequence is TGTGCCAGCAGCTTAGAGCGTGCCAGCTCCTACAATGAGCAGTTCTTC. This gives the protein CASSLERASSYNEQFF.